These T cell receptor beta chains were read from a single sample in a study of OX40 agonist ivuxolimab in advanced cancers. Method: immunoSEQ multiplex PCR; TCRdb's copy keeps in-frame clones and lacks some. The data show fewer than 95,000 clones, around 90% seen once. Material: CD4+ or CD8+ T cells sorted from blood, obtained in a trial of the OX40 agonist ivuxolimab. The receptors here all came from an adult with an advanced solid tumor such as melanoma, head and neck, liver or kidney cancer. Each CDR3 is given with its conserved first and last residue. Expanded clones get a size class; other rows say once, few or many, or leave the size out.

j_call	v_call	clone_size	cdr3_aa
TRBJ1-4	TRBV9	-	CASSIGTTNEKLFF
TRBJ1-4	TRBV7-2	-	CASSFRATNEKLFF
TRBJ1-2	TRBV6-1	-	CASSQLTNYGYTF
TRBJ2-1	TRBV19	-	CASSIQGKANEQFF
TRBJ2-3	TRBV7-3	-	CASSLTGGGLTDTQYF
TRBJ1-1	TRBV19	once	CASSPQQGFEAFF
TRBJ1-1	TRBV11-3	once	CASSLLQGSAFF
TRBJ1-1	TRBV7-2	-	CASSLRGGTEAFF
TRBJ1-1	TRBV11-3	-	CASSTRRSNTEAFF
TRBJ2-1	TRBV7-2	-	CASSPRAGGEHNEQFF
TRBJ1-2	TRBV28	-	CASGGGAGYGYTF
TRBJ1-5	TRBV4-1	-	CASSQDLQGWQPQHF
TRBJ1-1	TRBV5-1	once	CASSSGDSLNTEAFF
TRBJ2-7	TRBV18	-	CASSEISWKSYEQYF
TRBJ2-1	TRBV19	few	CASIPTGRSGNEQFF
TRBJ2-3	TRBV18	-	CASAGLVSSASTDTQYF
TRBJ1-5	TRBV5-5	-	CASSLLGGDQPQHF
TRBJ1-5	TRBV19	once	CASSMGGGRPQHF
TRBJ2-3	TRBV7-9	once	CASSLRLGGTDTQYF
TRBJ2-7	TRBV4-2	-	CASSQEGGTSRTYEQYF
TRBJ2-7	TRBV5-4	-	CASSQAVPPYEQYF
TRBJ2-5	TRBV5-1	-	CASSARDGGPETQYF
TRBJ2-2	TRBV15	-	CATSRGNSGRSRTGELFF
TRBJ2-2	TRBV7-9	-	CASSLGPPDTGELFF
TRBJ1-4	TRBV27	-	CASSFTLATNEKLFF
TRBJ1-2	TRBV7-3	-	CASSLGRTDGYTF
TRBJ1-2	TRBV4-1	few	CASSQGPARGLSYGYTF
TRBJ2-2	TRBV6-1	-	CASSEAGAGTGELFF
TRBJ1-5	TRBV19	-	CASIKQGPSNQPQHF
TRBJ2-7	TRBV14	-	CASSLGSGDEQYF
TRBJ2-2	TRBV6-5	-	CASMGEITGELFF
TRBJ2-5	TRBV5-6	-	CATAVLGRETQYF
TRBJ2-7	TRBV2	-	CASIVGTSRNSYEQYF
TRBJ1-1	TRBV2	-	CASSENRGVFTEAFF
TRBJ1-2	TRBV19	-	CASSPTPDRGTFYGYTF
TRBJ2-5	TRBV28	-	CASRVAALRETQYF
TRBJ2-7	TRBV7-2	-	CASSPPGTSGRAPGEQYF
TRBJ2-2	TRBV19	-	CASSTRRGRETGELFF
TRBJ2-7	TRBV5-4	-	CASSAISGRDSYEQYF
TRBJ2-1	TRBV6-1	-	CASKRVSYNEQFF
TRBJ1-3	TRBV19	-	CASSLPSTVSGNTIYF
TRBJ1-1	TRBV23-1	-	CASSQSRGILSAEAFF
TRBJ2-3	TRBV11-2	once	CASSLDRTTDTQYF
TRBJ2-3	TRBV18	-	CASSRGQGKGTDTQYF
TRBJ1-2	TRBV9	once	CASSLSTPNYGYTF
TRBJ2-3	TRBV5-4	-	CASRPWTSTDTQYF
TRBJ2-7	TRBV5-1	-	CASSLDWGAYEQYF
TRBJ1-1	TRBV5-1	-	CASSPLTGGNTEAFF
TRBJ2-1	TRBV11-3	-	CASSLRTGGNNEQFF
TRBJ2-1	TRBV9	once	CASSPSNAEDSLESVFF
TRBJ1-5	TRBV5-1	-	CASSLVFAVNFYSNQPQHF
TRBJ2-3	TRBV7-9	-	CASSSRTGSDTQYF
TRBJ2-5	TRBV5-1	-	CASSLRSATSQETQYF
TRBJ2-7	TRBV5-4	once	CASSSRRTGGYEQYF
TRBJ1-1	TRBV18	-	CASSPASSTTEAFF
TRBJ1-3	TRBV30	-	CAWSVQFGDTIYF
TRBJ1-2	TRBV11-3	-	CASSLAGRNYGYTF